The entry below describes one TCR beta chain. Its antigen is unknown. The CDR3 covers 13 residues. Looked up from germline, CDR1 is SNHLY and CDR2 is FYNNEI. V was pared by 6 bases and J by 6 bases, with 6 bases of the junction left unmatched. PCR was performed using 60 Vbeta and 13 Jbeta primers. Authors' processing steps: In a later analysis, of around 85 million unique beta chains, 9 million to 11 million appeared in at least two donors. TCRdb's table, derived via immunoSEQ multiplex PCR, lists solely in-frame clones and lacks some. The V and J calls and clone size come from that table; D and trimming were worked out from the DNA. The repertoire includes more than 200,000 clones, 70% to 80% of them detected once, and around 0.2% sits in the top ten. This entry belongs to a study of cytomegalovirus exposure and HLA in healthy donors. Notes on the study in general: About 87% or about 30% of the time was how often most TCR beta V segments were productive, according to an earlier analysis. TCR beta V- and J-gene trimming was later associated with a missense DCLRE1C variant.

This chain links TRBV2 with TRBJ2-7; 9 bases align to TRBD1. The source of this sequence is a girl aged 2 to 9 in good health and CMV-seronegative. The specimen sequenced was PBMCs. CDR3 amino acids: CASRETGGSEQYF. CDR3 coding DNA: TGTGCCAGCAGGGAGACAGGGGGGTCCGAGCAGTACTTC.